The 32 T cell receptor beta chains below all came from one sample that was sequenced in a study of CD8+CD57+ T cells in acquired aplastic anemia. TCR beta VDJ and CDR3 were profiled, and genomic DNA was the template. TCRdb used MiXCR to reprocess the reads, holding one entry per CDR3 protein. The data show 200,000 to 250,000 distinct CDR3 sequences, over 60% seen once. The sample comprised sorted CD4+, CD8+, or CD8+CD57+ T cells (not recorded which) from PBMCs. Every receptor here comes from a human donor in good health.

The chain couples TRBV7-2 to TRBJ2-2; tentative D call: TRBD1 (6 bases). CDR3 length equals 15 residues. Per germline, CDR1 SGHTA and CDR2 FQGNSA. Trimming pared 1 base from V and 3 bases from J, leaving 9 bases between. CDR3 sequence reads: CASSLGGQHTGELFF. CDR3 in DNA: TGTGCCAGCAGCTTAGGAGGACAGCACACCGGGGAGCTGTTTTTT.

Regarding this clonotype: Since a much larger clone is just one base distant, this may be a read error. This sequence joins TRBV11-2 and TRBJ2-7; D might be TRBD1 (5 bases). Germline CDR1 reads SGHAT; CDR2 reads FQNNGV. The CDR3 spans 10 residues. The V end was cut by 5 bases, the J end by 10 bases, with 9 bases between. DNA of the CDR3: TGTGCCAGCAGCAGGGGTGATCAGTACTTC. This encodes CASSRGDQYF. Full variable domain (rest looked up from reference TRBV11-2 and TRBJ2-7): EAGVAQSPRYKIIEKRQSVAFWCNPISGHATLYWYQQILGQGPKLLIQFQNNGVVDDSQLPKDRFSAERLKGVDSTLKIQPAKLEDSAVYLCASSRGDQYFGPGTRLTVT.

Ten or more counts support this clonotype. The CDR3 loop reads CASSSLAHTGTGELFF. For the CDR3, the DNA is TGTGCCAGCAGCTCATTGGCGCATACGGGCACCGGGGAGCTGTTTTTT. J is TRBJ2-2 and V is TRBV11-2; no definite D call. Deletions cut 4 bases from V and 4 bases from J, with 16 bases between. The germline CDR1 and CDR2 sequences are SGHAT and FQNNGV. The CDR3 runs 16 residues.

J is TRBJ2-7 and V is TRBV12-3 or TRBV12-4; D may be TRBD2 (5 bases). The CDR3 runs to 14 residues. V lost 6 bases and J lost 1, with 13 bases in between. CDR3 DNA sequence: TGTGCCAGCAGCGGACTGGGCTCTTCCTACGAGCAGTACTTC. This codes for CASSGLGSSYEQYF.

This clonotype has a count of ten or more. The chain couples TRBV7-6 to TRBJ1-1; D remains ambiguous. V was clipped by 3 bases and J by 4 bases, with 12 bases between them. The CDR3 covers 14 residues. The germline CDR1 and CDR2 sequences are SGHVS and FNYEAQ. The CDR3 region is CASSFGVSGTEAFF. CDR3 DNA: TGTGCCAGCAGCTTTGGGGTGAGTGGCACTGAAGCTTTCTTT.

This sequence joins TRBV2 and TRBJ2-2; 8 bases match TRBD1. Germline CDR1 and CDR2: SNHLY and FYNNEI. Trimming took 6 bases from V and 6 from J; bases not matched to a gene: 9. The CDR3 is 15 residues long. CDR3 nucleotide sequence: TGTGCCAGCAGCGCTGACAGGGGCGGTTCCGGGGAGCTGTTTTTT. It encodes CASSADRGGSGELFF.

The rearrangement links TRBV7-6 to TRBJ2-7; 10 bases fit TRBD1. The V gene end was trimmed by 5 bases and the J gene end by 6 bases; junction bases not matched to a gene: 4. The CDR3 is 13 residues long. Germline lookup yields CDR1 SGHVS and CDR2 FNYEAQ. CDR3 protein: CASSAGTGAEQYF. CDR3 coding DNA: TGTGCCAGCAGCGCCGGGACAGGGGCCGAGCAGTACTTC.

This clonotype was picked up a small number of times. The genes are TRBV2 and TRBJ2-3; 11 bases are a match to TRBD2. CDR1 and CDR2 from the germline V gene are SNHLY and FYNNEI. The CDR3 length is 17 residues. V shed 4 bases, J shed 2 bases, and the junction held 8 bases outside the gene matches. DNA for the CDR3: TGTGCCAGCAGTGGACGCCTAGCGGGGGGAAACACAGATACGCAGTATTTT. Translation gives CASSGRLAGGNTDTQYF.

This chain joins TRBV29-1 and TRBJ1-1; 10 bases match TRBD1. The CDR3 spans 12 residues. Germline values: CDR1 SQVTM, CDR2 ANQGSEA. The junction had 3 bases not matched to a gene; V was cut back by 6 bases and J by 5 bases. CDR3: CSVQDRGTEAFF. Written as DNA, the CDR3 is TGCAGCGTCCAGGACAGGGGGACTGAAGCTTTCTTT.

A few counts support this clonotype. The J gene is TRBJ2-6, the V gene TRBV9; no reliable D call. Germline V gene sequence: CDR1 SGDLS, CDR2 YYNGEE. The ends were cut back, 0 bases at V and 1 base at J, with 5 bases in the middle. The CDR3 is 15 residues long. The CDR3 region is CASSVEGSGANVLTF. The CDR3 nucleotides read TGTGCCAGCAGCGTAGAAGGGTCTGGGGCCAACGTCCTGACTTTC.

The chain links TRBV7-9 to TRBJ1-4, with D possibly TRBD1 on 5 matching bases. V was shortened by 2 bases and J by 3 bases, with 10 bases between the two germline ends. Germline loops: CDR1 SEHNR, CDR2 FQNEAQ (reference sequence). The CDR3 runs 15 residues. The CDR3 protein is CASSLTGAPNEKLFF. The CDR3 nucleotides read TGTGCCAGCAGCTTAACAGGCGCGCCTAATGAAAAACTGTTTTTT.

The chain links TRBV7-8 to TRBJ2-7, with D perhaps TRBD2 (5 bases). There are 17 residues in the CDR3. Germline V lookup: CDR1 SGHVS, CDR2 FQNEAQ. The V end lost 5 bases, the J end lost 6 bases, and 26 bases lay between the germline ends. CDR3 nucleotides: TGTGCCAGCAGCACAAGAACTAGTAGCCCCGGATCCGGCGAGCAGTACTTC. Its translation is CASSTRTSSPGSGEQYF.

In this sample, this clonotype turned up a few times. V and J are TRBV5-1 and TRBJ1-6; perhaps TRBD1 as D (5 bases). V was trimmed by 7 bases and J by 0 bases, leaving 14 bases between them. From germline, CDR1 is SGHRS and CDR2 YFSETQ. This CDR3 comprises 16 residues. DNA of the CDR3: TGCGCCAGCCGATATGAAGACAGCTCCTATAATTCACCCCTCCACTTT. Its translation: CASRYEDSSYNSPLHF.

The chain links TRBV25-1 to TRBJ2-5; 8 bases align to TRBD2. Gene TRBJ2-7 matches the end of the DNA better, so the J call may be wrong. The CDR3 totals 14 residues. CDR1 and CDR2 from the germline V gene are MGHDK and SYGVNS. CDR3: CASLRTSRIYEQYF. The CDR3 DNA sequence: TGTGCCAGCCTGAGGACTAGCAGAATCTACGAGCAGTACTTC.

This clonotype was found a few times. This chain connects TRBV7-9 to TRBJ2-2; 9 bases line up with TRBD2. With V trimmed by 4 bases and J by 0 bases, 6 bases remained unmatched. The CDR3 loop spans 17 amino acids. The V gene's germline CDR1 is SEHNR and CDR2 FQNEAQ (reference sequence). The chain's CDR3 is CASSSTSGFSNTGELFF. Here the CDR3 DNA reads TGTGCCAGCAGCTCGACTAGCGGATTTTCGAACACCGGGGAGCTGTTTTTT.

This clonotype was counted many times. In DNA, the CDR3 is TGCAGCGTTGAACAGGAGACCTACGAGCAGTACTTC. This gives the protein CSVEQETYEQYF. The chain couples TRBV29-1 to TRBJ2-7; no clear D gene. This CDR3 region has 12 residues. Trimming shortened V by 2 bases and J by 2 bases, and 7 bases separated the two germline ends. Germline assignment: CDR1 SQVTM and CDR2 ANQGSEA.

Regarding this clonotype: Lacking the conserved final phenylalanine or tryptophan, this CDR3 likely reflects a read error. The chain recombines TRBV7-9 with TRBJ2-7, with TRBD2 identical over 8 bases. J gave up 5 bases and V 5 bases, and 14 bases lay outside the gene matches. Germline V gene sequence: CDR1 SEHNR, CDR2 FQNEAQ (reference sequence). The CDR3 is 16 residues long. Written as DNA, the CDR3 is TGTGCCAGCAGCCCCCCCGGGACTAGAGGAACTAACGAGCAGTACTAC. Its translation is CASSPPGTRGTNEQYY.

The chain has TRBV7-3 and TRBJ1-1; D is possibly TRBD1 (5 bases). The ends were cut back, 5 bases at V and 10 bases at J, with 20 bases in the middle. CDR1 SGHTA and CDR2 FQGTGA come from the germline V gene. The CDR3 is 14 amino acids. CDR3 in amino acids: CASSPADGSRGAFF. The CDR3 DNA is TGTGCCAGCAGCCCTGCGGACGGTTCGAGGGGAGCTTTCTTT. Full variable domain (missing parts from reference TRBV7-3 and TRBJ1-1): GAGVSQTPSNKVTEKGKYVELRCDPISGHTALYWYRQSLGQGPEFLIYFQGTGAADDSGLPNDRFFAVRPEGSVSTLKIQRTERGDSAVYLCASSPADGSRGAFFGQGTRLTVV.

This clonotype has only a few counts. The chain carries TRBV11-2 and TRBJ1-2; 8 bases match TRBD1. With V trimmed by 5 bases and J by 0 bases, 2 bases remained unmatched. Germline loops: CDR1 SGHAT, CDR2 FQNNGV. The CDR3 extends over 14 amino acids. In nucleotides, the CDR3 is TGTGCCAGCAGCACGGGACAGGCTAACTATGGCTACACCTTC. It specifies CASSTGQANYGYTF.

The chain couples TRBV20-1 to TRBJ2-3; TRBD1 aligns across 9 bases. V lost 5 bases to trimming and J lost 7 bases; unmatched junction nucleotides: 13. The germline gives CDR1 DFQATT, CDR2 SNEGSKA (reference sequence). This CDR3 spans 15 amino acids. The CDR3 reads CSADRGALAMNTQYF. The DNA for the CDR3 is TGCAGTGCTGACAGGGGGGCACTAGCGATGAATACGCAGTATTTT.

A single count supports this clonotype. The genes are TRBV9 and TRBJ1-6; D perhaps matches TRBD1 (6 bases). Trimming took off 6 bases at V and 6 bases at J, with 13 bases between the two ends. CDR3 length: 14 residues. Germline V gene data show CDR1 as SGDLS and CDR2 as YYNGEE. The CDR3 DNA sequence: TGTGCCAGCACCTTGACAGGCGGTAATTCACCCCTCCACTTT. Amino acids: CASTLTGGNSPLHF.

This clonotype was found once. The genes are TRBV10-3 and TRBJ1-2; D might be TRBD1 (6 bases). The CDR3 totals 15 residues. V was clipped by 6 bases and J by 2 bases, with 16 bases between them. Germline V gene data show CDR1 as ENHRY and CDR2 as SYGVKD. The DNA for the CDR3 is TGTGCCATCAGCAGGACAGACAGCCAGAACTATGGCTACACCTTC. Translated: CAISRTDSQNYGYTF.

The chain employs TRBV5-1 and TRBJ1-6; D is unresolved. Germline-derived CDR1 and CDR2 are SGHRS and YFSETQ. The CDR3 is made up of 15 amino acids. V lost 0 bases and J lost 16, with 20 bases in between. Written as DNA, the CDR3 is TGCGCCAGCAGCTTGGGTCTGCAGGTTTCTGACTATCTCCACTTT. Protein: CASSLGLQVSDYLHF. Full variable domain (remainder filled in from reference TRBV5-1 and TRBJ1-6): KAGVTQTPRYLIKTRGQQVTLSCSPISGHRSVSWYQQTPGQGLQFLFEYFSETQRNKGNFPGRFSGRQFSNSRSEMNVSTLELGDSALYLCASSLGLQVSDYLHFGNGTRLTVT.

Remarks on this clonotype: The junction shows a germline mismatch at one end, possibly a read error. The chain joins TRBV7-9 to TRBJ1-6; maybe TRBD1 (6 bases). CDR3 size: 13 residues. Looked up from germline, CDR1 is SEHNR and CDR2 is FQNEAQ (reference sequence). CDR3 sequence reads: CASLRGGNSHLHF. CDR3 DNA sequence: TGTGCCAGCTTACGAGGGGGAAATTCACACCTCCACTTT.

Concerning this clonotype itself: Sequence at one end of the junction differs from germline and may be a read error. This chain connects TRBV9 to TRBJ1-6; no clear D gene. Looked up from germline, CDR1 is SGDLS and CDR2 is YYNGEE. The CDR3 contains 12 residues. CDR3 in DNA: TGTGTCAGCAGCGTGCCGGATTCACCCCTCCACTTT. Its protein is CVSSVPDSPLHF.

Remarks on this clonotype: Since no conserved phenylalanine or tryptophan closes the CDR3, a read error is the likely cause. The chain links TRBV10-3 to TRBJ2-3; D may be TRBD2 (6 bases). The germline CDR1 and CDR2 sequences are ENHRY and SYGVKD. The germline V and J ends were trimmed by 2 bases and 6 bases, with 6 bases remaining between them. The CDR3 spans 12 residues. CDR3 residues: CAISEGGDTQYL. The CDR3 bases are TGTGCCATCAGTGAGGGGGGGGATACGCAGTATTTG.

This clonotype was seen just once. This chain connects TRBV2 to TRBJ2-3; D unclear. Trimming cost V 1 base and J 0 bases, with 5 bases left between them. Germline CDR1 reads SNHLY; CDR2 reads FYNNEI. The CDR3 consists of 14 residues. The CDR3 region is CASSEVPSTDTQYF. The CDR3 bases are TGTGCCAGCAGTGAAGTACCTAGCACAGATACGCAGTATTTT.

The V and J genes are TRBV19 and TRBJ2-1; the match to TRBD2 covers 9 bases. The CDR3 length is 14 residues. The V gene end was trimmed by 6 bases and the J gene end by 4 bases; junction bases not matched to a gene: 4. CDR1 is LNHDA and CDR2 is SQIVND in the germline V gene (reference sequence). In nucleotides, the CDR3 is TGTGCCAGTAGCAGAAGCGGGGGGTACAATGAGCAGTTCTTC. Translated: CASSRSGGYNEQFF. Based on the CDR3 plus reference TRBV19 and TRBJ2-1, the full variable domain is DGGITQSPKYLFRKEGQNVTLSCEQNLNHDAMYWYRQDPGQGLRLIYYSQIVNDFQKGDIAEGYSVSREKKESFPLTVTSAQKNPTAFYLCASSRSGGYNEQFFGPGTRLTVL.

The chain employs TRBV7-2 and TRBJ1-5, with TRBD1 matching over 11 bases. Germline V gene data show CDR1 as SGHTA and CDR2 as FQGNSA. Unmatched junction bases numbered 7, after V lost 5 bases and J lost 4 bases. The CDR3 totals 16 residues. The CDR3 protein is CASSSGTGGGNQPQHF. The DNA of the CDR3 is TGTGCCAGCAGCAGTGGGACAGGGGGTGGGAATCAGCCCCAGCATTTT.

The chain combines TRBV9 with TRBJ1-2; D not certain. Trimming removed 2 bases at V and 6 bases at J, with 14 bases between. Per germline, CDR1 SGDLS and CDR2 YYNGEE. The CDR3 runs to 14 residues. Here the CDR3 reads CASSVGGRSDGYTF. Here the CDR3 DNA reads TGTGCCAGCAGCGTTGGAGGCAGGTCGGATGGCTACACCTTC.

This clonotype was seen a single time. V gene TRBV13 combines with J gene TRBJ2-3, with D possibly being TRBD2 (6 bases). The CDR3 extends over 13 amino acids. Germline values: CDR1 PRHDT, CDR2 FYEKMQ (reference sequence). V gave up 5 bases and J gave up 5 bases, with 11 bases separating them. CDR3 sequence reads: CASSPVGGDTQYF. The DNA for the CDR3 is TGTGCCAGCAGCCCCGTCGGGGGAGATACGCAGTATTTT.

This clonotype was counted many times. The chain carries TRBV29-1 and TRBJ2-3; 13 nucleotides agree with TRBD2. V lost 6 bases to trimming and J lost 6 bases; unmatched junction nucleotides: 9. Germline V gene lookup returns CDR1 SQVTM and CDR2 ANQGSEA. The CDR3 has 15 amino acids. The CDR3 nucleotides read TGCAGCGTAGACCCGGGACTAGCGGGGTTGGATACGCAGTATTTT. It encodes CSVDPGLAGLDTQYF.